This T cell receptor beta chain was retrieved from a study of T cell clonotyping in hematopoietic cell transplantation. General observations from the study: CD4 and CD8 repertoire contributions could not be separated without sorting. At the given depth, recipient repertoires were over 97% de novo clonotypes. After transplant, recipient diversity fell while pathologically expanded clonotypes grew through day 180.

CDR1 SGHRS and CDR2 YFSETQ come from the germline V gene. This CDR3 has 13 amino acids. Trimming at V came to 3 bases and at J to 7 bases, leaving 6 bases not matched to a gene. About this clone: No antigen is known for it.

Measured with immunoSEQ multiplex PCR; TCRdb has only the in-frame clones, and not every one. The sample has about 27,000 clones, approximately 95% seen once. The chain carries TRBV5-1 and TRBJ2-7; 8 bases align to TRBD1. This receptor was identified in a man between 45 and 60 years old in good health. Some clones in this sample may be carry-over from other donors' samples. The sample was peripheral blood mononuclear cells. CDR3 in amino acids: CASSYGQGGEQYF. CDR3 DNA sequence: TGCGCCAGCAGCTATGGACAGGGTGGGGAGCAGTACTTC.